Listed below are T cell receptor beta chains from one sample, sequenced in a study of shared clonotypes between healthy human individuals. Profiled with immunoSEQ multiplex PCR; TCRdb holds only in-frame clones, not every one. The sample lists some 1,400,000 clones; roughly 95% were seen once. The specimen was naive CD4+ T cells sorted from blood. These receptors were taken from a man younger than 40 in good health. CDR3s include the opening cysteine and the closing phenylalanine or tryptophan. The order of the fields is CDR3 protein, J gene, V gene.

CASSPYFSKEQYF TRBJ2-7 TRBV7-2
CASSSGRSSGNTIYF TRBJ1-3 TRBV11-2
CASSIVGLAGSNEQFF TRBJ2-1 TRBV19
CASSLGRTSNEQFF TRBJ2-1 TRBV5-1
CASSLLAGGTTDTQYF TRBJ2-3 TRBV18
CSSRRGGTDTQYF TRBJ2-3 TRBV29-1
CASSVLASGSTYNEQFF TRBJ2-1 TRBV18
CALGQGYEQYF TRBJ2-7 TRBV30
CASSHGTLVGELFF TRBJ2-2 TRBV7-2
CASSPLGGIYNEQFF TRBJ2-1 TRBV19
CASSLERSSYNEQFF TRBJ2-1 TRBV5-4
CATSRQPPRLTSRGADNQPQHF TRBJ1-5 TRBV15
CASSAGTQQETQYF TRBJ2-5 TRBV5-1
CASSIGTELAKNIQYF TRBJ2-4 TRBV9
CASSEAGGPSTDTQYF TRBJ2-3 TRBV2
CSALRNTQYF TRBJ2-3 TRBV20-1
CASSNPRGGTGSGANVLTF TRBJ2-6 TRBV7-6
CASSIRQGAVGELFF TRBJ2-2 TRBV19
CASSIGTSYEQYF TRBJ2-7 TRBV18
CASSFLYTEAFF TRBJ1-1 TRBV28
CASSQGQGVAKNIQYF TRBJ2-4 TRBV14
CASSAGAFNEKLFF TRBJ1-4 TRBV6-1
CASTRQGAKETQYF TRBJ2-5 TRBV7-2
CASSENQGNGFREQFF TRBJ2-1 TRBV6-1